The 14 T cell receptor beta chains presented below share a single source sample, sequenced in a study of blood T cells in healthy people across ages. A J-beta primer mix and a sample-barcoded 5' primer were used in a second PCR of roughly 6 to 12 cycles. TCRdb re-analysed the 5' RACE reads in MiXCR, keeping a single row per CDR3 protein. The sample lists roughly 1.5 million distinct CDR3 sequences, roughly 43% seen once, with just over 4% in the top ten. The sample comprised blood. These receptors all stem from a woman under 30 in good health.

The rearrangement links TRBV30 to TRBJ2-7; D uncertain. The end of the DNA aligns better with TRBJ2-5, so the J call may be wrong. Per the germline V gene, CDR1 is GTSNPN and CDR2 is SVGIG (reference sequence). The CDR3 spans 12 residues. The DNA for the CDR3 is TGTGCCCAGGATAGCATCGGAGAGACCCAGTACTTC. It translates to CAQDSIGETQYF.

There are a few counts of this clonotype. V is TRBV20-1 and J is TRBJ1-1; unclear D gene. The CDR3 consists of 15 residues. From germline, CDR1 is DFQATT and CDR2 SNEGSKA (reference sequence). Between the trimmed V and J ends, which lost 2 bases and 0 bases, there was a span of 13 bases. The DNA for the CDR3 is TGCAGTGCTAGACCGACGGGTTACCTGAACACTGAAGCTTTCTTT. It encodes CSARPTGYLNTEAFF.

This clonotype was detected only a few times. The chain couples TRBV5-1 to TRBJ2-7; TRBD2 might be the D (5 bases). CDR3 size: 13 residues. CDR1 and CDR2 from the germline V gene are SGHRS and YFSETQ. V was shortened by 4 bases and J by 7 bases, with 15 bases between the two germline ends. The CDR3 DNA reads TGCGCCAGCAGCACCGGTTCAGGAGGAGAGCAGTACTTC. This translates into CASSTGSGGEQYF. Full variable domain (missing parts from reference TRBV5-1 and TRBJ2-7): KAGVTQTPRYLIKTRGQQVTLSCSPISGHRSVSWYQQTPGQGLQFLFEYFSETQRNKGNFPGRFSGRQFSNSRSEMNVSTLELGDSALYLCASSTGSGGEQYFGPGTRLTVT.

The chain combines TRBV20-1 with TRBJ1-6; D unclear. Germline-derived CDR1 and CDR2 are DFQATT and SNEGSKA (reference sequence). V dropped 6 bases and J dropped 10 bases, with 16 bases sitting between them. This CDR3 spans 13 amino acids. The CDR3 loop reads CSAPTDPGSPLHF. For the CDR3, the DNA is TGCAGTGCACCAACTGACCCGGGGTCACCCCTCCACTTT.

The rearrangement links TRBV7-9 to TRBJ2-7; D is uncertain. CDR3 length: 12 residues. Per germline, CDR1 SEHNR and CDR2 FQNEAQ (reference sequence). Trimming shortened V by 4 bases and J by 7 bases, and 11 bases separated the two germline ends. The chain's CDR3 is CASSYINNEQYF. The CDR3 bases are TGTGCCAGCAGCTACATCAACAATGAGCAGTACTTC.

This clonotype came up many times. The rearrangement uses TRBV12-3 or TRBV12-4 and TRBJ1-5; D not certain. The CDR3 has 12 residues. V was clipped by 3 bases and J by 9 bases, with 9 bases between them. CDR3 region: CASSLGGLPQHF. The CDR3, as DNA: TGTGCCAGCAGTTTGGGAGGGCTGCCCCAGCATTTT.

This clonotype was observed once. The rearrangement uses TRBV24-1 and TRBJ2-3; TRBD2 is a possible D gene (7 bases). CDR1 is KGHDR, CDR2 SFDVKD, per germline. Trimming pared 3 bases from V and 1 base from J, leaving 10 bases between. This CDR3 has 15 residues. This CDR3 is CATSDAGARTDTQYF. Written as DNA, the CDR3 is TGTGCCACCAGTGATGCGGGGGCTCGCACAGATACGCAGTATTTT.

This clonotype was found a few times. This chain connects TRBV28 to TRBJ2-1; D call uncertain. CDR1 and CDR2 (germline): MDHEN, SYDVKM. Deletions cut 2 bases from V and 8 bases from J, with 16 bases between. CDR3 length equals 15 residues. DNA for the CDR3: TGTGCCAGCAGTTTAAGGCGGAGATATACTTATGAGCAGTTCTTC. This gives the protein CASSLRRRYTYEQFF.

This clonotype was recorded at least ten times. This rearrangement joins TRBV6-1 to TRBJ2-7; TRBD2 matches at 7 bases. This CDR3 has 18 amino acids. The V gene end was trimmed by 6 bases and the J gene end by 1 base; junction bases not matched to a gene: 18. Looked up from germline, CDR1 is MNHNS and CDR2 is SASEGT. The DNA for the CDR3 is TGTGCCAGCAGAAGACTTCAAGGCGTGCGGGAGTCTTCCTACGAGCAGTACTTC. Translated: CASRRLQGVRESSYEQYF.

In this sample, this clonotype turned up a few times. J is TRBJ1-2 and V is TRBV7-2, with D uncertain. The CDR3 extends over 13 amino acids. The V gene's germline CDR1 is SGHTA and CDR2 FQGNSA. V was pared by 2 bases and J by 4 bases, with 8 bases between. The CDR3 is CASSLTQSYGYTF. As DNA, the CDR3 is TGTGCCAGCAGCTTAACACAGAGCTATGGCTACACCTTC. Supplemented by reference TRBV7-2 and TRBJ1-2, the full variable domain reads GAGVSQSPSNKVTEKGKDVELRCDPISGHTALYWYRQSLGQGLEFLIYFQGNSAPDKSGLPSDRFSAERTGGSVSTLTIQRTQQEDSAVYLCASSLTQSYGYTFGSGTRLTVV.

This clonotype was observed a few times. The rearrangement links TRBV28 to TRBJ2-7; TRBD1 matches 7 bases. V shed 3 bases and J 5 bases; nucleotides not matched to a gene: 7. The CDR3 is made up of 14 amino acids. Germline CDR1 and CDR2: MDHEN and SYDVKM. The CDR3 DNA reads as TGTGCCAGCAGTTTTTTACAGGGGTACGACGAGCAGTACTTC. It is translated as CASSFLQGYDEQYF.

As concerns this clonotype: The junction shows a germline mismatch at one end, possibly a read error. In DNA, the CDR3 is TGTGTCAGCAGCTTTGATCCGGCCCGCACAGATACGCAGTATTTT. It is translated as CVSSFDPARTDTQYF. The gene calls are TRBV7-2 and TRBJ2-3; D is unclear. The germline CDR1 and CDR2 sequences are SGHTA and FQGNSA. The CDR3 has 15 amino acids.

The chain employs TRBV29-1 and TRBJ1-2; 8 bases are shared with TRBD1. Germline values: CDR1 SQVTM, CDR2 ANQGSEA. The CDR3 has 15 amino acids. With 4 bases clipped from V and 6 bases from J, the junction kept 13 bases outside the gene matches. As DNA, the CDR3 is TGCAGCGTTGCCGGAACCAGGGGGCAGTATGATGGCTACACCTTC. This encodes CSVAGTRGQYDGYTF.

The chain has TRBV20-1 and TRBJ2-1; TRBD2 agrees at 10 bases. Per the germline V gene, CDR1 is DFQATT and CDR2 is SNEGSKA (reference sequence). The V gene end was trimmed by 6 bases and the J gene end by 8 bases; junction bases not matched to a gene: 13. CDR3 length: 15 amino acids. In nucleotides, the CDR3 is TGCAGTGCCCCGGGCCCTAGCGGGAGATTCTATGAGCAGTTCTTC. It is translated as CSAPGPSGRFYEQFF.